This T cell receptor beta chain was found in a study of Ad26.COV2.S vaccination and SARS-CoV-2 variants (dated by TCRdb to about 2021). In terms of the full investigation: Vaccine-arm donors came from COV1001, a multicentre, randomized, double-blind, placebo-controlled phase I-IIa trial of Ad26.COV2.S in healthy adults. Trial participants were randomized into five groups of five, in which low-dose or high-dose Ad26.COV2.S was given once or twice, or placebo was given on both occasions. The TCR-sequenced set comprised around 30 samples: around 20 Ad26.COV2.S vaccine recipients, 5 placebo recipients and 8 SARS-CoV-2 convalescent individuals. TCRbeta repertoire sequencing was used to assess the specificity and breadth of SARS-CoV-2-reactive T cell receptors after Ad26.COV2.S vaccination. Throughout the experiments and outcome assessment, investigators stayed blinded to trial group allocation. Ad26.COV2.S was given intramuscularly at 5x10^10 or 1x10^11 viral particles, as a single shot or as two shots 56 days apart.

This clone was seen only a few times. What this receptor recognizes is not known. No base quality values were provided; no much bigger clone lies one nucleotide off. The paper's findings and limits, for the study overall: Compared with placebo recipients, Ad26.COV2.S recipients showed higher spike-specific TCR breadth (P = 0.0014). Comparing responses between vaccine doses or regimens was not something the study was powered to do. After vaccination, spike-specific CD8+ and CD4+ T cell responses were reported to show substantial breadth. Vaccine and placebo recipients had similar non-spike TCR breadth, a finding consistent with the vaccine containing only spike. According to the authors, total T cell responses may have been underestimated by the TCR breadth and depth analyses.

TCRbeta CDR3 regions were sequenced with the immunoSEQ Assay. After extraction, genomic DNA underwent amplification by bias-controlled multiplex PCR, followed by high-throughput sequencing. Processing in the source paper ran as follows. Collapsing and filtering of sequences were performed to quantify the absolute abundance of each unique TCRbeta CDR3 region. Usable DNA was measured by amplifying reference genes present in all nucleated cells, and TCRbeta template counts were normalized to that usable DNA to estimate T cell fraction. Repertoire TCRs were annotated as SARS-CoV-2-specific when V gene, CDR3 amino acid sequence and J gene were exactly matched to a known reactive TCR set. The reference SARS-CoV-2 TCR set was obtained from MIRA and was filtered for enrichment in COVID-19-positive ImmuneCODE repertoires, whereby public or cross-reactive TCRs were removed. Drawing on the MIRA antigens, annotated TCRs were analysed further at the level of specific ORF or position within ORF. Depth was the summed frequency of annotated unique rearrangements, while breadth was defined as annotated unique rearrangements over total unique productive rearrangements. Two-sided Wilcoxon rank-sum tests were used to compare TCR breadth between groups. In TCRdb, the immuneACCESS table is reduced to in-frame sequences with V and J assigned. These tables do not hold every clone; where another copy was compared, an unresolved V gene accounts for under half, and the others remain unexplained. The V and J calls and the clone size are those of that table, but D and trimming were determined from the DNA. The table for this sample lists roughly 390,000 clones; approximately 86% of them were counted only once. The biggest ten clones account for 3% to 3.5% of the sample.

The germline V gene sets CDR1 to SGHVS and CDR2 to FQNEAQ. Relative to germline, V is missing 5 bases and J is missing 4 bases, with 7 bases of the junction outside any gene match. The CDR3, from cysteine to phenylalanine, totals 14 residues. Solely the CDR3 DNA is kept, with 42 bases framed from the first base. The treatment or condition label for this specimen denotes: around 19 received Ad26.COV2.S at low or high dose, single or two shots; 5 received placebo; per-sample allocation not given. For vaccine and placebo recipients, the sequenced repertoires came from samples collected on day 63 after the first injection. Cohort 1b enrolled about two dozen adults aged 18-55 years at a single site in Boston, USA, between 29 July and 7 August 2020. Ad26.COV2.S was a replication-incompetent adenovirus type 26 vector that expressed a prefusion-stabilized SARS-CoV-2 spike protein derived from the original Wuhan strain.

The source was peripheral blood, collected in a trial of Ad26.COV2.S vaccine versus placebo. This receptor was taken from a person between 18 and 65 years old who received the Ad26.COV2.S COVID-19 vaccine or a placebo. The rearrangement joined TRBV7-8 to TRBJ1-1; 7 bases in the junction line up with TRBD1. The CDR3 protein is CASSPGGTFTEAFF. The sequenced DNA: TGTGCCAGCAGCCCAGGGGGTACGTTCACTGAAGCTTTCTTT.